This T cell receptor beta chain was found in a study of blood T cell repertoires in COVID-19. Study summary: Donors in the United States, Italy and Spain gave samples during acute or convalescent COVID-19. T cells, B-cell-depleted T cells, or PBMCs provided the cDNA or gDNA that served as material.

This clone was observed once. Germline CDR1 is SGHTA and CDR2 is FQGNSA. The junction had 8 bases not matched to a gene; V was cut back by 5 bases and J by 4 bases. CDR3 length: 15 residues. Authors' analysis steps: Nucleated cell counts were estimated from reference gene primer amplification. The data were produced by immunoSEQ multiplex PCR, yet TCRdb's version contains in-frame clones alone and is incomplete. That table supplies the V and J calls and clone size; D and trimming were determined from the DNA. This repertoire shows about 120,000 clones, about 91% found once; its top ten account for about 9.4%.

Source material: peripheral blood. This TCR was recovered from a man aged 45 to 65 with acute or convalescent COVID-19. V is TRBV7-2 and J is TRBJ1-2, with 9 bases aligning to TRBD1. CDR3 amino acids: CASSISGTGSYGYTF. CDR3 bases: TGTGCCAGCAGCATATCCGGGACAGGGTCCTATGGCTACACCTTC.